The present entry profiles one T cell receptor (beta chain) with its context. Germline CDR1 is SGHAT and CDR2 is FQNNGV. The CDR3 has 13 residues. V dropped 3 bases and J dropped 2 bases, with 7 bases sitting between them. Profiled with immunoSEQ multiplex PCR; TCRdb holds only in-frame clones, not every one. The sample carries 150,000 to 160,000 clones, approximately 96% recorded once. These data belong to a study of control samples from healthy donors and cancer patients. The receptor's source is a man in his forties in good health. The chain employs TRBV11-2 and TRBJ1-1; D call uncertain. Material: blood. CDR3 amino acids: CASSFSVNTEAFF. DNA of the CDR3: TGTGCCAGCAGCTTTTCAGTTAACACTGAAGCTTTCTTT.